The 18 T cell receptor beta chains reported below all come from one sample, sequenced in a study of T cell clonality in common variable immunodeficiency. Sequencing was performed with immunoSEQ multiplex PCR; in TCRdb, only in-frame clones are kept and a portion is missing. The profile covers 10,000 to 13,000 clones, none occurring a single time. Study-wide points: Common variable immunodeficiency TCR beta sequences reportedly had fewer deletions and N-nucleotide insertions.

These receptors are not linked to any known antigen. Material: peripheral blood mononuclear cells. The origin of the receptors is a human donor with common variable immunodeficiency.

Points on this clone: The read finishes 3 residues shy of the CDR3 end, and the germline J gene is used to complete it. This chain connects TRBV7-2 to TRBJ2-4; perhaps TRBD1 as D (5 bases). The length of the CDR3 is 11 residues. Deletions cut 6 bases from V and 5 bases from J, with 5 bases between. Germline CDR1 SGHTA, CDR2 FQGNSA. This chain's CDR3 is CASRGQNIQYF. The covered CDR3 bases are TGTGCCAGCAGGGGGCAAAACATT.

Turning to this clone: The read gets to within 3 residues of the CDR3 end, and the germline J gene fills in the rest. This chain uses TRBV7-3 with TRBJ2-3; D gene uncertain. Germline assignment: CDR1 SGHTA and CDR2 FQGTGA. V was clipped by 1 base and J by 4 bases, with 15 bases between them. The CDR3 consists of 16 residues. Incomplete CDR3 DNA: TGTGCCAGCAGCTTAATCGGAGCCGCCCGGGCAGATACG. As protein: CASSLIGAARADT. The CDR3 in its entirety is CASSLIGAARADTQYF.

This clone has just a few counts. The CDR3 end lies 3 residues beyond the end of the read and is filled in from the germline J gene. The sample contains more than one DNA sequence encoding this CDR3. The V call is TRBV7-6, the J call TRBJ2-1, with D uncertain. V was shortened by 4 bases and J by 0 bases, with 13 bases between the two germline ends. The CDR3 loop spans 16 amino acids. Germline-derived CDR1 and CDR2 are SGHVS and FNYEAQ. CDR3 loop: CASSYLGSPSYNEQFF. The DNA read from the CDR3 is TGTGCCAGCAGCTACCTGGGCTCGCCCTCCTACAATGAG.

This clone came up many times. The covered CDR3 bases are TGTGCCAGCAGAACTAGCGGGAGGATGCATGAG. This encodes CASRTSGRMHE. The whole CDR3 protein reads CASRTSGRMHEQFF. The chain employs TRBV5-6 and TRBJ2-1; 12 bases fit TRBD2. The CDR3 extends 3 residues past the end of the read, so its final part is completed from the germline J gene. The CDR3 has 14 residues. CDR1 is SGHDT and CDR2 is YYEEEE in the germline V gene. Trimming cost V 5 bases and J 8 bases; bases outside gene matches: 5.

The CDR3 DNA, read in part, is TGTGCCAGCTCACCAGGGTCAAGGGGCACCGGGGAG. Residues: CASSPGSRGTGE. The whole CDR3 sequence reads CASSPGSRGTGELFF. The chain couples TRBV18 to TRBJ2-2; a weak D match, TRBD1 (5 bases). The read terminates 3 residues before the CDR3 end, so the remaining end is supplied by the germline J gene. The germline gives CDR1 KGHSH, CDR2 LQKENI. CDR3 length: 15 amino acids. Between the trimmed V and J ends, which lost 2 bases and 4 bases, there was a span of 11 bases.

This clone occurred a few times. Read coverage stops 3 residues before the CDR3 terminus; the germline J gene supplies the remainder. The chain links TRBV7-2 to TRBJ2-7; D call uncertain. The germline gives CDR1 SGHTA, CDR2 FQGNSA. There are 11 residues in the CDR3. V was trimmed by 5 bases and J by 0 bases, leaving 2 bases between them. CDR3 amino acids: CASSHSYEQYF. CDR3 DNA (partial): TGTGCCAGCAGCCACTCCTACGAG.

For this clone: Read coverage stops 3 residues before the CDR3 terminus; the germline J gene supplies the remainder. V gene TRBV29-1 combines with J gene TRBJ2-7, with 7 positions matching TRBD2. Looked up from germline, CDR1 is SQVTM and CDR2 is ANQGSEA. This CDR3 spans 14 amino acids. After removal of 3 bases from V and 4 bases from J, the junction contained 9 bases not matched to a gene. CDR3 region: CSVDSSGAGYEQYF. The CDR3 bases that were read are TGCAGCGTTGACTCCAGCGGAGCGGGGTACGAG.

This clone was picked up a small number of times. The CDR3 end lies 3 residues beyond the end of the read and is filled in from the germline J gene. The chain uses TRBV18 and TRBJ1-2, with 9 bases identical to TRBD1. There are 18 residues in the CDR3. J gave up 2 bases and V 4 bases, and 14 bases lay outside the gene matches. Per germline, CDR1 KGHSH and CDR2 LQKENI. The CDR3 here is CASSLERTPGTGNYGYTF. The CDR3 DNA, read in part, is TGTGCCAGCTCACTTGAAAGAACACCCGGGACAGGGAACTATGGC.

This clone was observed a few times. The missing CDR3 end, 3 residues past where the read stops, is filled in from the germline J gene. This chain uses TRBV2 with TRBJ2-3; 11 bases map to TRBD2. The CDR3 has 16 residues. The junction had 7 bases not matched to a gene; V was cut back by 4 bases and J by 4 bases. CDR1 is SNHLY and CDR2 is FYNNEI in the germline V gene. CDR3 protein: CASSVPPSGRSDTQYF. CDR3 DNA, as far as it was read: TGTGCCAGCAGTGTTCCCCCTAGCGGGAGGTCAGATACG. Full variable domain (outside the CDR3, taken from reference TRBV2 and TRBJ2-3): EPEVTQTPSHQVTQMGQEVILRCVPISNHLYFYWYRQILGQKVEFLVSFYNNEISEKSEIFDDQFSVERPDGSNFTLKIRSTKLEDSAMYFCASSVPPSGRSDTQYFGPGTRLTVL.

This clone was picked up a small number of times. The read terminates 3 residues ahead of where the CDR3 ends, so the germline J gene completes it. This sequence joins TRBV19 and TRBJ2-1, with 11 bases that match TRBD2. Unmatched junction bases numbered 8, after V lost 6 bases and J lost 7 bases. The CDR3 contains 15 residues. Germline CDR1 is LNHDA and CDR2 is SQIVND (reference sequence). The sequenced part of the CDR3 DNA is TGTGCCAGTAGAAAACTAGCGGGAGAGGGGAATGAG. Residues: CASRKLAGEGNE. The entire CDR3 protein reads CASRKLAGEGNEQFF.

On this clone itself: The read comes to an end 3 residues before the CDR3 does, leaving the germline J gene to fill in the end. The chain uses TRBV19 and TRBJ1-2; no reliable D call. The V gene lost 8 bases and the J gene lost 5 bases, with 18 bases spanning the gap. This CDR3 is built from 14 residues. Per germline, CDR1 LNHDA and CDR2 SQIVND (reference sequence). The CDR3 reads CASLSKGREYGYTF. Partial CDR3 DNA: TGTGCCAGTTTATCCAAGGGTCGTGAGTATGGC. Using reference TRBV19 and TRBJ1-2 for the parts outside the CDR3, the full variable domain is DGGITQSPKYLFRKEGQNVTLSCEQNLNHDAMYWYRQDPGQGLRLIYYSQIVNDFQKGDIAEGYSVSREKKESFPLTVTSAQKNPTAFYLCASLSKGREYGYTFGSGTRLTVV.

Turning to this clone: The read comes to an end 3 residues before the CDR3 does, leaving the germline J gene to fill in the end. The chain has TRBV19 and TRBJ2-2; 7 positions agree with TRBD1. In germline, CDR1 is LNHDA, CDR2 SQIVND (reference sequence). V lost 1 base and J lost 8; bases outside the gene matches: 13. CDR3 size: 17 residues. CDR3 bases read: TGTGCCAGTAGTATAGCGGGACAGTACATTTCGGCGGGGGAG. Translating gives CASSIAGQYISAGE. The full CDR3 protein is CASSIAGQYISAGELFF.

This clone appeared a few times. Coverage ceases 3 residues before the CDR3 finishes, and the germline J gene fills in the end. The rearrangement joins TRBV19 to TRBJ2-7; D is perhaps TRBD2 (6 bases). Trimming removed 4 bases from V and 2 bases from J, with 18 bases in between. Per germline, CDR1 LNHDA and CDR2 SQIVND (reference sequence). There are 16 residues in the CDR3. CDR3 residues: CASSTRDSPPTYEQYF. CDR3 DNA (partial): TGTGCCAGTAGTACCCGGGACTCTCCCCCTACCTACGAG.

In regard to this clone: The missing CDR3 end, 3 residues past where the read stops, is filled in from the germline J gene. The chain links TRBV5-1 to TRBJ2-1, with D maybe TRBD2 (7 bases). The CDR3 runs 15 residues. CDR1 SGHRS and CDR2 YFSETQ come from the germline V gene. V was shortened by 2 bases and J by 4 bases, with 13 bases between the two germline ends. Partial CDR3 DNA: TGCGCCAGCAGCTTAGGGGGAGGGGAGTACAATGAG. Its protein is CASSLGGGEYNE. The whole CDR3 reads CASSLGGGEYNEQFF.

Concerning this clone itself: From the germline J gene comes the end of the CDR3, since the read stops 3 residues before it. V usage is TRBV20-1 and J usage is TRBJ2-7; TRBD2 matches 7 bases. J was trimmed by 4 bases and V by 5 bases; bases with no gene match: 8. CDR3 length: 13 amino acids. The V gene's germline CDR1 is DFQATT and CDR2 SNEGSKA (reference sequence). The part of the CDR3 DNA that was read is TGCAGTGCTCCTTGGCGGGAGAGGTACGAG. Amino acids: CSAPWRERYE. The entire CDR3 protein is CSAPWRERYEQYF.

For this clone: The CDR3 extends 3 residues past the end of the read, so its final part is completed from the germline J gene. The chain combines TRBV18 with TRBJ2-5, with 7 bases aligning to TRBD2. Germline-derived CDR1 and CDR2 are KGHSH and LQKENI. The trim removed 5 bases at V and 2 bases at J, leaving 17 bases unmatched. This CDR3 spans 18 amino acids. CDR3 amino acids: CASSSLLSREGRQETQYF. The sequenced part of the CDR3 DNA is TGTGCCAGCTCATCCCTTCTATCGAGGGAGGGGAGGCAAGAGACC. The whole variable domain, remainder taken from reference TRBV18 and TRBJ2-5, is NAGVMQNPRHLVRRRGQEARLRCSPMKGHSHVYWYRQLPEEGLKFMVYLQKENIIDESGMPKERFSAEFPKEGPSILRIQQVVRGDSAAYFCASSSLLSREGRQETQYFGPGTRLLVL.

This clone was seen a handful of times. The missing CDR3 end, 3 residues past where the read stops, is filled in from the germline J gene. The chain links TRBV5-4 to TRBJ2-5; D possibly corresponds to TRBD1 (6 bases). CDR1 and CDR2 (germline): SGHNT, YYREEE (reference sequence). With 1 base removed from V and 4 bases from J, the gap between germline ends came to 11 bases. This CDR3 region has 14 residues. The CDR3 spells CASSLTGFSETQYF. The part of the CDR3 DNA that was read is TGTGCCAGCAGCTTGACAGGGTTTTCAGAGACC.

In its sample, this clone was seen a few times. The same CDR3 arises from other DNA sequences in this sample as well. The sequenced part of the CDR3 DNA is TGTGCCAGCAGCTTATTCGGGCAGGGGCTAACCGGGGAG. It encodes CASSLFGQGLTGE. The entire CDR3 protein is CASSLFGQGLTGELFF. The chain links TRBV7-3 to TRBJ2-2, with D perhaps TRBD1 (6 bases). Read coverage stops 3 residues before the CDR3 terminus; the germline J gene supplies the remainder. The CDR3 contains 16 residues. Trimming removed 2 bases from V and 5 bases from J, with 15 bases in between. CDR1 is SGHTA, CDR2 FQGTGA, per germline.